This TCR beta chain was found in a study of shared clonotypes between healthy human individuals. Whole-study results and caveats: Between a handful of donors, naive CD4 clonotypes were shared at a level of about 5%. Richness estimates generally favored naive over memory subsets. Unshared clonotypes carried lower generation probabilities than those common to all four donors.

To note about this clone: Its antigen is still unknown.

All participating donors were Caucasian adults from Nashville, Tennessee. J was trimmed by 7 bases and V by 6 bases; bases with no gene match: 7. CDR1 and CDR2 from the germline V gene are SNHLY and FYNNEI. The CDR3 extends over 15 amino acids. TCRdb keeps only in-frame clones here, not all; method: immunoSEQ multiplex PCR. The repertoire has around 1.6 million clones, roughly 98% of them found once; the top ten carry roughly 0.42%. The V gene is TRBV2, the J gene TRBJ2-1; TRBD2 agrees at 12 bases. The clonotype originates from a man in his thirties or forties in good health. Input material: naive CD4+ T cells sorted from blood. Subset of the sample: CD45RA+ positively selected. In DNA form, the CDR3 reads TGTGCCAGCAGGAGACTAGCGGGAGTAGATAATGAGCAGTTCTTC. Its translation is CASRRLAGVDNEQFF.